Listed below are T cell receptor beta chains from one sample, sequenced in a study of shared clonotypes between healthy human individuals. The assay was immunoSEQ multiplex PCR, and TCRdb's table has in-frame clones only and misses some. The sample contains some 2.1 million clones, roughly 94% of which appear only once. Source material: naive CD4+ T cells sorted from blood. These receptors originate from a man between 18 and 35 years old in good health. The CDR3 runs from the conserved cysteine through the conserved F or W. The order of the fields is V gene, J gene, D gene, clone size, CDR3 DNA, CDR3 protein. The D gene is left open where the match is weak. Rows may omit the clone size; those that give it use once, few, many or a size class.

TRBV4-2	TRBJ1-3	NA	NA	TGTGCCAGCCTCCCCGGGCCTTACTCTGGAAACACCATATATTTT	CASLPGPYSGNTIYF
TRBV7-3	TRBJ1-1	NA	NA	TGTGCCAGCCCAGCTTTGAGAGGCCATGGAAACACTGAAGCTTTCTTT	CASPALRGHGNTEAFF
TRBV18	TRBJ2-1	TRBD2	once	TGTGCCAGCTCAAGGGGTGCGGGAGGGCCTCGAGAGCAGTTCTTC	CASSRGAGGPREQFF
TRBV28	TRBJ1-2	NA	NA	TGTGCCAGCAGTAGACCGCCGGGAAGGGAAGGCTACACCTTC	CASSRPPGREGYTF
TRBV5-6	TRBJ2-7	NA	NA	TGTGCCAGCAGCAAGGAATACGAGCAGTACTTC	CASSKEYEQYF
TRBV6-5	TRBJ1-2	TRBD1	NA	TGTGCCAGCAGTTACTCTGGGACAGGCCGCCTCTATGGCTACACCTTC	CASSYSGTGRLYGYTF
TRBV21-1	TRBJ1-1	NA	NA	TGTGCCAGCAGCAAAGGGTTGGTGCAGGGAGGCACTGAAGCTTTCTTT	CASSKGLVQGGTEAFF
TRBV30	TRBJ2-6	TRBD1	NA	TGTGCCTGGAAGGGGGCTAGTGCTGGGGCCAACGTCCTGACTTTC	CAWKGASAGANVLTF
TRBV7-9	TRBJ1-3	NA	once	TGTGCCAGCAGCCTTGCCTGGGACACTGACTCTGGAAACACCATATATTTT	CASSLAWDTDSGNTIYF
TRBV5-6	TRBJ2-5	TRBD2	NA	TGTGCCAGCAGCCGCGGGGCTTGGACTAGGGAATGGGAGACCCAGTACTTC	CASSRGAWTREWETQYF
TRBV27	TRBJ1-4	NA	NA	TGTGCCAGCAGTGCGCGCGGGGGGAATGAAAAACTGTTTTTT	CASSARGGNEKLFF
TRBV30	TRBJ2-3	NA	NA	TGTGCCTGGAGTGTGCCGCCGAGGGGTAGCACAGATACGCAGTATTTT	CAWSVPPRGSTDTQYF
TRBV5-1	TRBJ2-1	TRBD2	NA	TGCGCCAGCAGCAACGGCGGGGGTCCTTACAATGAGCAGTTCTTC	CASSNGGGPYNEQFF
TRBV18	TRBJ1-5	TRBD1	NA	TGTGCCAGCTCACCCGGGGGACAGGGCGGTCAGCCCCAGCATTTT	CASSPGGQGGQPQHF
TRBV7-7	TRBJ2-1	TRBD2	NA	TGTGCTAGCAGCTTAGGGACTAGCGAGCACAATGAGCAGTTCTTC	CASSLGTSEHNEQFF
TRBV6-5	TRBJ2-3	NA	NA	TGTGCCAGCAGCCCTCGCGGACCGCCAGATACGCAGTATTTT	CASSPRGPPDTQYF
TRBV2	TRBJ2-5	NA	NA	TGTGCCAGCACCACCACGGAACGTGGGACCCAGTACTTC	CASTTTERGTQYF
TRBV10-3	TRBJ2-7	NA	many	TGTGCCATCAGTGAGGGACACCCCTACGAGCAGTACTTC	CAISEGHPYEQYF
TRBV2	TRBJ2-7	TRBD2	NA	TGTGCCAGCAGCGGACTAGCGGGAGCCCTAACCTACGAGCAGTACTTC	CASSGLAGALTYEQYF
TRBV9	TRBJ2-1	NA	NA	TGTGCCAGCAGCCCCGGGACCTCCCCGGGCAATGAGCAGTTCTTC	CASSPGTSPGNEQFF
TRBV1	TRBJ1-2	NA	NA	TGCACCAGCAGCCAGTACGGGGTCCGCTATGGCTACACCTTC	CTSSQYGVRYGYTF
TRBV5-1	TRBJ2-7	TRBD2	NA	TGCGCCAGCAGCTTGGCCACGTCAGCGGGGGCAAGTGAGCAGTACTTC	CASSLATSAGASEQYF
TRBV19	TRBJ2-1	TRBD1	NA	TGTGCCAGTAGTTCCGGGACAGGGGTTACCTTAACCTACAATGAGCAGTTCTTC	CASSSGTGVTLTYNEQFF
TRBV14	TRBJ1-1	NA	NA	TGTGCCAGCAGCCAACTTCGGGATGAGGGTGAAGCTTTCTTT	CASSQLRDEGEAFF
TRBV7-8	TRBJ2-7	NA	NA	TGTGCCAGCAGCTTAGCGGGGGGTTTCGGCGAGCAGTACTTC	CASSLAGGFGEQYF
TRBV2	TRBJ1-1	TRBD1	NA	TGTGCCAGCAGTGATGGGACAGGGGCTGAAGCTTTCTTT	CASSDGTGAEAFF
TRBV6-5	TRBJ2-6	NA	NA	TGTGCCAGCAGTAACACAGGTTCTGGGGCCAACGTCCTGACTTTC	CASSNTGSGANVLTF
TRBV6-6	TRBJ1-2	TRBD1	NA	TGTGCCAGCAGTTACGGGCAGGGGGCGGATGGCTACACCTTC	CASSYGQGADGYTF
TRBV5-1	TRBJ1-4	NA	NA	TGCGCCAGCAGCTTGGCCGGGGTAACTAATGAAAAACTGTTTTTT	CASSLAGVTNEKLFF
TRBV27	TRBJ2-7	TRBD2	NA	TGTGCCAGCAGTTTCGGAGCTAGCGGTGGGTACGAGCAGTACTTC	CASSFGASGGYEQYF
TRBV10-2	TRBJ2-2	NA	once	TGCGCCAGCACTTCCTTCCCTACCAACACCGGGGAGCTGTTTTTT	CASTSFPTNTGELFF
TRBV30	TRBJ2-5	NA	NA	TGTGCCTGGAGTGGAGGCAGGGAGACCCAGTACTTC	CAWSGGRETQYF
TRBV6-1	TRBJ2-4	NA	NA	TGTGCCAGCAGTGTTGAGGGGGAAGCCAAAAACATTCAGTACTTC	CASSVEGEAKNIQYF
TRBV28	TRBJ2-7	NA	NA	TGTGCCAGCAGTTTTACACGTGTCGAGCAGTACTTC	CASSFTRVEQYF
TRBV5-1	TRBJ2-2	NA	NA	TGCGCCAGCAGCTTGGTCGTCGGGAGCACCGGGGAGCTGTTTTTT	CASSLVVGSTGELFF
TRBV28	TRBJ1-3	NA	once	TGTGCCAGCAGGCCAACTGCAATGGGAAAATCTGGAAACACCATATATTTT	CASRPTAMGKSGNTIYF
TRBV6-5	TRBJ1-6	NA	once	TGTGCCAGCAGTTACTCGAGGTTTATTGATTCACCCCTCCACTTT	CASSYSRFIDSPLHF
TRBV29-1	TRBJ1-1	NA	NA	TGCAGCGTTGAAGATCCCATAACCACTGAAGCTTTCTTT	CSVEDPITTEAFF
TRBV6-7	TRBJ2-7	TRBD1	few	TGTGCCAGCCTGGACAGGGTCCACGAGCAGTACTTC	CASLDRVHEQYF
TRBV6-5	TRBJ2-4	TRBD2	NA	TGTGCCAGCAGCCGGACTAGCGAAATCCAAAACATTCAGTACTTC	CASSRTSEIQNIQYF
TRBV15	TRBJ1-4	NA	NA	TGTGCCACCAGCAGAGCCCCGGAACTTGGGGCTTCGGGACTGTTTTTT	CATSRAPELGASGLFF
TRBV7-9	TRBJ2-7	NA	NA	TGTGCCAGCAGCTTAGACCGAGCCTACGAGCAGTACTTC	CASSLDRAYEQYF
TRBV6-1	TRBJ1-1	NA	NA	TGTGCCAGCAACTTAGACAGGAACACTGAAGCTTTCTTT	CASNLDRNTEAFF
TRBV7-9	TRBJ2-6	NA	NA	TGTGCCAGCAGTTTGACAGGCGGGCCGAACGGGGCCAACGTCCTGACTTTC	CASSLTGGPNGANVLTF